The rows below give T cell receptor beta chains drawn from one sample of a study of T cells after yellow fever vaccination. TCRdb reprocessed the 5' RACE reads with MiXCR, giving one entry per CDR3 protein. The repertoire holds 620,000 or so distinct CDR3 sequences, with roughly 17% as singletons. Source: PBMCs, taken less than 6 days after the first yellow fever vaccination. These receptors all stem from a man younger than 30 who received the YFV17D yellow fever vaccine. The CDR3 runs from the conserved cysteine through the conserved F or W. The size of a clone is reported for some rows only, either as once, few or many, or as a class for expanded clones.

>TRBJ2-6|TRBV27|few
CASSPGLPGANVLTF
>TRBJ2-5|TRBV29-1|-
CSILTEPETQYF
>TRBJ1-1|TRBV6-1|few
CASSRLTRNTEAFF
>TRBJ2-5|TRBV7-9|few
CASSSGGQGAQETQYF
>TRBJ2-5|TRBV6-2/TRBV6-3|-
CASSYAGFQETQYF
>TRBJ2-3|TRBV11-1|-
CASSPIPHTTDTQYF
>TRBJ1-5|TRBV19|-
CASSIRVAQGRSNQPQHF
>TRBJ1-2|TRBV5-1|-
CAISVSRLYGYTF
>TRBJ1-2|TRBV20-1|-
CSALDRFSEGYTF
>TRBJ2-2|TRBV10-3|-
CAISENRDTGELFF
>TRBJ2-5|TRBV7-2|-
CASVLTCGQETQYF
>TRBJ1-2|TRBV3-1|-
CASSQPDAYGYTF
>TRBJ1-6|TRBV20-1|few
CSAAGGSPLHF
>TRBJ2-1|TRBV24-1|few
CATSLRGGYNEQFF
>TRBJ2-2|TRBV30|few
CAWSTGTGNTGELFF
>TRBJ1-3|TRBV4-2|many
CASSQSPGRLVGNTIYF
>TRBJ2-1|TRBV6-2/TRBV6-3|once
CASRTGTSGYNEQFF
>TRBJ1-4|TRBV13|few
CASSRQGKTNEKLFF
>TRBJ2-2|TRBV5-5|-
CASSLATLLPGELFF
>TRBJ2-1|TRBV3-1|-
CASSLRGQSYNEQFF
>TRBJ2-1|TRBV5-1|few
CASSPLPGTKTLGNNEQFF
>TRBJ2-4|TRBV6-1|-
CASSAGGNIQYF
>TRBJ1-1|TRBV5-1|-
CASSLSVLLGTEAFF
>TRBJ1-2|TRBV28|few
CASSLSTGGLGYGYTF
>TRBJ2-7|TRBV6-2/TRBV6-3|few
CASLRDGNSYEQYF
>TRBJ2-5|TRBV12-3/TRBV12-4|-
CASSSDGGSQYF
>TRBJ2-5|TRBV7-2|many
CASSRANSQETQYF
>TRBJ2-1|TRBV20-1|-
CSARDVGRGDYNEQFF
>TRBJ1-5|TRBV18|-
CASSPGQMEQPQHF
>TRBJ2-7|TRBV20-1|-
CSARRQASSYEQYF
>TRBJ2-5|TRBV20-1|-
CSAAVRDRVMETQYF
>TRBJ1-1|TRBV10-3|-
CAISTGTERENTEAFF
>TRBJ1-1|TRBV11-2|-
CASTPGRYEAFF